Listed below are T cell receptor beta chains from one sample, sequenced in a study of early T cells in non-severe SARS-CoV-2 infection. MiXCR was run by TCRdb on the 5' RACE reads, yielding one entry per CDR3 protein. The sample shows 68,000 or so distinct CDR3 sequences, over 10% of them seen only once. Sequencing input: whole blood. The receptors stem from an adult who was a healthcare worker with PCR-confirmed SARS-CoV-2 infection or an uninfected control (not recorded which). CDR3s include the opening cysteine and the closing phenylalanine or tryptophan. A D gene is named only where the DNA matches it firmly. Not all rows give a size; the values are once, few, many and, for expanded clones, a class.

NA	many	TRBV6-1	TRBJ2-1	CASSGIWGDNEQFF	TGTGCCAGCAGTGGGATCTGGGGGGACAATGAGCAGTTCTTC
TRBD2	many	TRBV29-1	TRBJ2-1	CSVWTSGGHNEQFF	TGCAGCGTGTGGACTAGCGGGGGCCACAATGAGCAGTTCTTC
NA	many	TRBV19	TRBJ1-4	CASRNNNGQRNEKLFF	TGTGCCAGTAGAAATAATAACGGACAGAGAAATGAAAAACTGTTTTTT
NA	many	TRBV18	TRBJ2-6	CASSPKGPGNGANVLTF	TGTGCCAGCTCACCAAAGGGGCCCGGGAATGGGGCCAACGTCCTGACTTTC
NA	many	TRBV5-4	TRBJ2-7	CASSLDSRPYEQYF	TGTGCCAGCAGCTTGGACAGCCGCCCCTACGAGCAGTACTTC
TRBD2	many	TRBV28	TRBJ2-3	CASSLAGGRDTQYF	TGTGCCAGCAGTCTAGCGGGGGGTAGGGATACGCAGTATTTT
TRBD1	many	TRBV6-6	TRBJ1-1	CASRTGETEAFF	TGTGCCAGCAGGACAGGGGAGACTGAAGCTTTCTTT
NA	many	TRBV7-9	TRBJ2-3	CASSLRSRDTQYF	TGTGCCAGCAGCTTAAGGAGCCGAGATACGCAGTATTTT
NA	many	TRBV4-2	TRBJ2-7	CASSQEEALSYEQYF	TGTGCCAGCAGCCAAGAGGAGGCATTGTCCTACGAGCAGTACTTC
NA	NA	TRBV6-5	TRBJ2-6	CASSYSFYSGANVLTF	TGTGCCAGCAGTTACTCCTTTTACTCTGGGGCCAACGTCCTGACTTTC
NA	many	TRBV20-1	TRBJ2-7	CSARAPGLTSYEQYF	TGCAGTGCTAGAGCTCCCGGACTAACCTCCTACGAGCAGTACTTC
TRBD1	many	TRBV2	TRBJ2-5	CAGWGQGLETQYF	TGTGCCGGATGGGGACAGGGTCTCGAGACCCAGTACTTC
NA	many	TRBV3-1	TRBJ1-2	CASSQELRGNYGYTF	TGTGCCAGCAGCCAAGAGCTCAGGGGTAACTATGGCTACACCTTC
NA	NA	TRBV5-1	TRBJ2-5	CASATTWGQETQYF	TGCGCCAGCGCAACCACGTGGGGGCAAGAGACCCAGTACTTC
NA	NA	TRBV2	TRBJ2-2	CASSLPVNTGELFF	TGTGCCAGCAGTTTACCGGTTAACACCGGGGAGCTGTTTTTT
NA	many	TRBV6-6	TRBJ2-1	CASTRLPDNEQFF	TGTGCCAGCACGAGGCTTCCGGACAATGAGCAGTTCTTC
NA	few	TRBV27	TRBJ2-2	CASSFPGHLNTGELFF	TGTGCCAGCAGTTTCCCGGGACACCTTAACACCGGGGAGCTGTTTTTT
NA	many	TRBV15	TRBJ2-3	CATSRDRGGGTDTQYF	TGTGCCACCAGCAGAGACAGGGGAGGGGGCACAGATACGCAGTATTTT
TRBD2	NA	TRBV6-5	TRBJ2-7	CASSYGLAGPSYEQYF	TGTGCCAGCAGTTATGGTCTAGCGGGGCCGTCCTACGAGCAGTACTTC
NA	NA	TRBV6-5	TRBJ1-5	CASSYSRGGGNQPQHF	TGTGCCAGCAGTTACTCGAGAGGTGGGGGCAATCAGCCCCAGCATTTT
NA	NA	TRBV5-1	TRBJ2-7	CASSLRGDVHYEQYF	TGCGCCAGCAGCTTGAGGGGGGACGTACACTACGAGCAGTACTTC
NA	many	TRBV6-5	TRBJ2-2	CASNVRVNTGELFF	TGTGCCAGCAACGTCCGGGTAAACACCGGGGAGCTGTTTTTT
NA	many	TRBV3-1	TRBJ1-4	CASRHMGEKLFF	TGTGCCAGCAGGCACATGGGGGAAAAACTGTTTTTT
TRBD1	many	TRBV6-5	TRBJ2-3	CASSYSKVRGPSTDTQYF	TGTGCCAGCAGTTACTCGAAAGTCAGGGGGCCGAGCACAGATACGCAGTATTTT
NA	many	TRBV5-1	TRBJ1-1	CASSLVGEAFF	TGCGCCAGCAGCTTGGTTGGAGAAGCTTTCTTT
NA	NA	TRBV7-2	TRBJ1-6	CASSLAGAHNSPLHF	TGTGCCAGCAGCTTAGCGGGGGCCCATAATTCACCCCTCCACTTT
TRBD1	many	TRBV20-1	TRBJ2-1	CSARRTGTYNEQFF	TGCAGTGCTCGCAGGACAGGGACCTACAATGAGCAGTTCTTC